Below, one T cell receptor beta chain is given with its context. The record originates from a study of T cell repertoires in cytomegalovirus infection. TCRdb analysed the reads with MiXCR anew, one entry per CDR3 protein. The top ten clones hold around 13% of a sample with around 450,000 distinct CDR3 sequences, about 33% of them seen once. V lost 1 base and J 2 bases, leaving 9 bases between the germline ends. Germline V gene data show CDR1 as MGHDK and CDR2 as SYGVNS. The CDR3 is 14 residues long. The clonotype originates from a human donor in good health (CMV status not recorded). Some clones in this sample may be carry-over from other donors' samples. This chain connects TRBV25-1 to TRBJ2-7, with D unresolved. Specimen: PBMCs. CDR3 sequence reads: CASSELGRPYEQYF. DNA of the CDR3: TGTGCCAGCAGTGAATTAGGACGGCCCTACGAGCAGTACTTC.